Presented here are 13 T cell receptor beta chains from one specimen sequenced in a study of monozygotic twins with inflammatory bowel disease. TCRdb re-called the 5' RACE reads and catalogs CDR3 proteins one per entry, DNA excluded. This table holds about 160,000 distinct CDR3 sequences. The sequencing input was blood. The receptors were gathered from a human donor with ulcerative colitis or Crohn's disease, or a healthy co-twin of an affected twin (not recorded which).

The rearrangement uses TRBV20-1 and TRBJ2-4. CDR3 length: 13 residues. CDR1 and CDR2 (germline): DFQATT, SNEGSKA (reference sequence). The CDR3 spells CSAKLLAKNIQYF.

The chain carries TRBV5-4 and TRBJ1-5; checking the TCRdb D call of TRBD1 is not possible without DNA. This CDR3 is built from 14 residues. The germline gives CDR1 SGHNT, CDR2 YYREEE (reference sequence). This CDR3 is CASSKDRGDQPQHF.

V and J are TRBV15 and TRBJ2-5; TCRdb's D call of TRBD1 is untestable without DNA. Germline V lookup: CDR1 LNHNV, CDR2 YYDKDF (reference sequence). The length of the CDR3 is 15 residues. CDR3 sequence reads: CATSRDRGRGETQYF.

The rearrangement uses TRBV5-1 and TRBJ2-5; TCRdb lists TRBD1, though no DNA is available to test this call. Germline lookup yields CDR1 SGHRS and CDR2 YFSETQ. The CDR3 is 14 residues long. CDR3 in amino acids: CASSQGGLQETQYF.

The chain recombines TRBV7-9 with TRBJ2-4; the TCRdb call, TRBD1, lacks DNA for checking. The CDR3 is made up of 16 amino acids. The V gene's germline CDR1 is SEHNR and CDR2 FQNEAQ (reference sequence). This CDR3 reads CASSFDGGVAKNIQYF.

This chain uses TRBV5-6 with TRBJ1-4; TCRdb picks TRBD1, but there is no DNA to check that call. Germline CDR1 is SGHDT and CDR2 is YYEEEE. There are 13 residues in the CDR3. CDR3 region: CASSIDRNEKLFF.

V is TRBV6-5 and J is TRBJ2-2; TCRdb designates TRBD1, a call that cannot be tested without DNA. The CDR3 sequence is 13 residues long. Germline lookup yields CDR1 MNHEY and CDR2 SVGAGI. The CDR3 protein is CASTQGESGELFF.

This chain connects TRBV7-9 to TRBJ2-7. From germline, CDR1 is SEHNR and CDR2 FQNEAQ (reference sequence). The CDR3 consists of 12 residues. The CDR3 is CASSLSRNEQYF.

The chain employs TRBV10-3 and TRBJ2-1; TCRdb reports TRBD2, a call that lacks DNA to check it against. The germline V gene has CDR1 ENHRY and CDR2 SYGVKD. This CDR3 has 13 residues. The CDR3 spells CATTSEGGNEQFF.

The chain couples TRBV12-3 or TRBV12-4 to TRBJ2-2; TCRdb gives TRBD1 as the D gene, but with no DNA this cannot be confirmed. This CDR3 has 18 residues. This chain's CDR3 is CASSLSGSGPGGDGELFF.

The chain has TRBV5-6 and TRBJ2-3. The V gene's germline CDR1 is SGHDT and CDR2 YYEEEE. The CDR3 spans 14 residues. The CDR3 spells CASSLSVGPDTQYF.

By frequency, this clonotype is medium-sized. V usage is TRBV3-1 and J usage is TRBJ2-2; TCRdb picks TRBD2, but there is no DNA to check that call. There are 14 residues in the CDR3. From germline, CDR1 is LGHDT and CDR2 YNNKEL (reference sequence). CDR3: CASSRTIGTGELFF.

The rearrangement links TRBV4-3 to TRBJ2-3; the D gene TCRdb calls, TRBD1, cannot be checked with no DNA. The germline V gene encodes CDR1 LGHNA and CDR2 YSLEER. The CDR3 consists of 14 residues. The CDR3 loop is CASSLDRSTDTQYF.